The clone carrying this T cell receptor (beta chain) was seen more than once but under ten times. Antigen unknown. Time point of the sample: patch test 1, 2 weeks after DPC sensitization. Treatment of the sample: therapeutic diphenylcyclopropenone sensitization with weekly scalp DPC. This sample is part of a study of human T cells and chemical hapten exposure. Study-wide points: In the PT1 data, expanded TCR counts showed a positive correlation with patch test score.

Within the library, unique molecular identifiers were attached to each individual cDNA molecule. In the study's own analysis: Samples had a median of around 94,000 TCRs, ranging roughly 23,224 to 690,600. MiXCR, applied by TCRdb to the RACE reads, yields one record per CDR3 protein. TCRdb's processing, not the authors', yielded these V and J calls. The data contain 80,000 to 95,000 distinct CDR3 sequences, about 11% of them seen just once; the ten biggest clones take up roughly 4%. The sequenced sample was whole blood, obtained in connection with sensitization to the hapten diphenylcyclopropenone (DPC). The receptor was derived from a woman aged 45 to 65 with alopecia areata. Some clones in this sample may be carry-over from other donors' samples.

The chain's CDR3 is CASSPLGAGYQPQHF. CDR3 nucleotide sequence: TGTGCCAGCAGCCCCCTGGGGGCAGGCTATCAGCCCCAGCATTTT. The chain uses TRBV25-1 and TRBJ1-5; tentative D call: TRBD1 (6 bases). The germline CDR1 and CDR2 sequences are MGHDK and SYGVNS. V lost 6 bases to trimming and J lost 5 bases, with 17 bases between them. The CDR3 runs to 15 residues.